This entry describes one T cell receptor (beta chain). Other DNA sequences in the same sample also yield this CDR3. This record belongs to a study of multiple sclerosis patients with progressive multifocal leukoencephalopathy. Profiling relied on immunoSEQ multiplex PCR, and the TCRdb table lists in-frame clones only, not all of them. The table has fewer than 35,000 clones, around nine tenths seen once. The time point denotes: before natalizumab initiation. The CDR3 runs 17 residues. Germline values: CDR1 SGHRS, CDR2 YFSETQ. With 0 bases clipped from V and 0 bases from J, the junction kept 6 bases outside the gene matches.

The specimen was PBMCs. The sequence came from a human donor with multiple sclerosis. The chain couples TRBV5-1 to TRBJ1-5, with TRBD1 identical over 7 bases. The CDR3: CASSLGQGKYSNQPQHF. Written as DNA, the CDR3 is TGCGCCAGCAGCTTGGGACAGGGAAAATATAGCAATCAGCCCCAGCATTTT.